The entry below describes one TCR beta chain. This sample is part of a study of blood T cell repertoires in COVID-19. Study-wide background: COVID-19 samples, acute and convalescent, were from the United States, Italy and Spain. PBMCs, B-cell-depleted T cells, or T cells were the source of the cDNA or gDNA that made up the material.

Authors' processing steps: Counts of nucleated cells, estimated from reference gene primer amplification, were obtained. TCRdb keeps only in-frame clones here, not all; method: immunoSEQ multiplex PCR. That table furnishes V, J and clone size, whereas the DNA furnished D and trimming. The sample carries tens of thousands of clones, 83% recorded once. This receptor was taken from an older woman with acute or convalescent COVID-19. Sequenced material: peripheral blood.

Written as DNA, the CDR3 is TGTGCCTGGAGTCCCCTCCCGGGCACTGAAGCTTTCTTT. Residues: CAWSPLPGTEAFF. This sequence joins TRBV30 and TRBJ1-1; D remains ambiguous. The germline gives CDR1 GTSNPN, CDR2 SVGIG (reference sequence). This CDR3 comprises 13 residues. V was trimmed by 2 bases and J by 4 bases, leaving 11 bases between them.